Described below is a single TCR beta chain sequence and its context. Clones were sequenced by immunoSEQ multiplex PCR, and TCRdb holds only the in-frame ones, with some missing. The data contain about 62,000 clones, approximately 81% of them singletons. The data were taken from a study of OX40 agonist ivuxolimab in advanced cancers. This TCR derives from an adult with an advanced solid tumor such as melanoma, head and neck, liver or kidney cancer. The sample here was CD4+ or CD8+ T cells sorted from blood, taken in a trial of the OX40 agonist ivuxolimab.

CDR3 residues: CASSLVRGSRTEAFF. CDR3 DNA sequence: TGTGCCAGCAGCTTGGTCAGGGGTAGTCGGACTGAAGCTTTCTTT. The genes are TRBV5-6 and TRBJ1-1, with D perhaps matching TRBD1 (6 bases). Germline CDR1 reads SGHDT; CDR2 reads YYEEEE. The CDR3 spans 15 residues. Between the trimmed V and J ends, which lost 0 bases and 5 bases, there was a span of 14 bases.